This is a list of T cell receptor beta chains from one sample in a study of blood T cell repertoires in COVID-19. Assay used: immunoSEQ multiplex PCR; TCRdb lists only in-frame clones, some missing. The sample shows some 130,000 clones, 84% of them seen only once. Material: peripheral blood. The receptor source for this set is a human donor in a cohort sampled during active COVID-19. Both conserved end residues are part of each CDR3. A D gene is named only where the DNA matches it firmly. For some rows the clone size is stated as once, few or many, or as a class when expanded; others skip it.

D gene: -; clone size: -; V gene: TRBV6-6; J gene: TRBJ1-1; CDR3 protein: CASSYRQENTEAFF; CDR3 DNA: TGTGCCAGCAGTTACAGACAGGAGAACACTGAAGCTTTCTTT
D gene: TRBD1; clone size: -; V gene: TRBV6-5; J gene: TRBJ1-2; CDR3 protein: CAIQGARANYGYTF; CDR3 DNA: TGTGCCATACAGGGGGCGCGGGCTAACTATGGCTACACCTTC
D gene: TRBD1; clone size: once; V gene: TRBV19; J gene: TRBJ1-1; CDR3 protein: CASSAPGQGNTEAFF; CDR3 DNA: TGTGCCAGTAGTGCACCGGGACAGGGGAACACTGAAGCTTTCTTT
D gene: -; clone size: few; V gene: TRBV7-2; J gene: TRBJ1-2; CDR3 protein: CASSFGQDGYTF; CDR3 DNA: TGTGCCAGCAGCTTTGGCCAAGATGGCTACACCTTC
D gene: -; clone size: -; V gene: TRBV5-1; J gene: TRBJ1-5; CDR3 protein: CASSPEGLGQPQHF; CDR3 DNA: TGCGCCAGCAGCCCCGAGGGATTAGGTCAGCCCCAGCATTTT
D gene: -; clone size: -; V gene: TRBV9; J gene: TRBJ1-3; CDR3 protein: CASSSQGNTIYF; CDR3 DNA: TGTGCCAGCAGCTCACAGGGAAACACCATATATTTT
D gene: -; clone size: -; V gene: TRBV9; J gene: TRBJ1-6; CDR3 protein: CASSVGLINSPLHF; CDR3 DNA: TGTGCCAGCAGCGTAGGGCTGATTAATTCACCCCTCCACTTT
D gene: -; clone size: -; V gene: TRBV12-3/TRBV12-4; J gene: TRBJ1-2; CDR3 protein: CASSLRAGYGYTF; CDR3 DNA: TGTGCCAGCAGTTTAAGGGCAGGGTATGGCTACACCTTC
D gene: -; clone size: -; V gene: TRBV5-4; J gene: TRBJ1-1; CDR3 protein: CASSLAGGGGGTEAFF; CDR3 DNA: TGTGCCAGCAGCTTGGCCGGGGGGGGCGGCGGCACTGAAGCTTTCTTT
D gene: -; clone size: -; V gene: TRBV5-1; J gene: TRBJ2-7; CDR3 protein: CASSLVPSSYEQYF; CDR3 DNA: TGCGCCAGCAGCTTGGTTCCTTCGTCCTACGAGCAGTACTTC
D gene: -; clone size: -; V gene: TRBV9; J gene: TRBJ2-5; CDR3 protein: CASSVAPSAGRETQYF; CDR3 DNA: TGTGCCAGCAGCGTAGCCCCCAGCGCGGGCCGGGAGACCCAGTACTTC
D gene: -; clone size: -; V gene: TRBV19; J gene: TRBJ1-5; CDR3 protein: CASSINRELGNQPQHF; CDR3 DNA: TGTGCCAGTAGCATAAACAGGGAACTGGGCAATCAGCCCCAGCATTTT
D gene: TRBD1; clone size: -; V gene: TRBV7-9; J gene: TRBJ1-1; CDR3 protein: CASSPNLTGMKAFF; CDR3 DNA: TGTGCCAGCAGCCCGAACTTGACAGGGATGAAGGCTTTCTTT
D gene: TRBD1; clone size: -; V gene: TRBV5-4; J gene: TRBJ1-2; CDR3 protein: CASSQGQGLFYGYTF; CDR3 DNA: TGTGCCAGCAGCCAGGGACAGGGCTTATTTTATGGCTACACCTTC
D gene: -; clone size: few; V gene: TRBV4-1; J gene: TRBJ1-5; CDR3 protein: CASSQEGGQPQHF; CDR3 DNA: TGCGCCAGCAGCCAAGAGGGAGGTCAGCCCCAGCATTTT
D gene: TRBD1; clone size: -; V gene: TRBV3-1/TRBV3-2; J gene: TRBJ1-5; CDR3 protein: CASSQGRDRVVNQPQHF; CDR3 DNA: TGTGCCAGCAGCCAAGGGAGGGACAGGGTCGTCAATCAGCCCCAGCATTTT
D gene: -; clone size: -; V gene: TRBV6-5; J gene: TRBJ2-3; CDR3 protein: CASSPTLSSTDTQYF; CDR3 DNA: TGTGCCAGCAGTCCAACCCTTAGTAGCACAGATACGCAGTATTTT
D gene: TRBD1; clone size: -; V gene: TRBV5-5; J gene: TRBJ1-5; CDR3 protein: CASSLEGQNNQPQHF; CDR3 DNA: TGTGCCAGCAGCTTGGAGGGACAGAACAATCAGCCCCAGCATTTT
D gene: -; clone size: -; V gene: TRBV4-3; J gene: TRBJ2-3; CDR3 protein: CASSQDRATTDTQYF; CDR3 DNA: TGCGCCAGCAGCCAAGATCGCGCAACTACAGATACGCAGTATTTT